Described below is a single T cell receptor (beta chain) sequence and its context. Its antigen is not identified. This record comes from a study of blood T cells in healthy people across ages. Study outcomes and limitations: Any conclusive comparison of naive versus antigen-experienced cells was prevented by using unsorted PBMCs. Age showed a roughly linear inverse relationship with TCR beta diversity per million T cells.

Looked up from germline, CDR1 is SGDLS and CDR2 is YYNGEE. The V end lost 0 bases, the J end lost 6 bases, and 15 bases lay between the germline ends. CDR3 length equals 15 residues. Primers used in a second PCR of roughly 7 to 12 cycles were a sample-barcoded 5' primer and a J-beta primer mix. Every single cDNA molecule received a tag from a template-switch adaptor with 12 random nucleotides. Individual samples furnished no less than 2.5 million CDR3-containing paired-end reads apiece. Via MiXCR, TCRdb re-called the 5' RACE reads, giving one row per CDR3 protein. The profile shows hundreds of thousands of distinct CDR3 sequences, 22% of them singletons.

The sample comprised blood. The sequence was collected from a man between 65 and 79 years old in good health. The rearrangement joins TRBV9 to TRBJ1-1; D not resolved. The CDR3 spells CASSVVSRQTAEAFF. For the CDR3, the DNA is TGTGCCAGCAGCGTAGTGTCCCGGCAGACGGCTGAAGCTTTCTTT.